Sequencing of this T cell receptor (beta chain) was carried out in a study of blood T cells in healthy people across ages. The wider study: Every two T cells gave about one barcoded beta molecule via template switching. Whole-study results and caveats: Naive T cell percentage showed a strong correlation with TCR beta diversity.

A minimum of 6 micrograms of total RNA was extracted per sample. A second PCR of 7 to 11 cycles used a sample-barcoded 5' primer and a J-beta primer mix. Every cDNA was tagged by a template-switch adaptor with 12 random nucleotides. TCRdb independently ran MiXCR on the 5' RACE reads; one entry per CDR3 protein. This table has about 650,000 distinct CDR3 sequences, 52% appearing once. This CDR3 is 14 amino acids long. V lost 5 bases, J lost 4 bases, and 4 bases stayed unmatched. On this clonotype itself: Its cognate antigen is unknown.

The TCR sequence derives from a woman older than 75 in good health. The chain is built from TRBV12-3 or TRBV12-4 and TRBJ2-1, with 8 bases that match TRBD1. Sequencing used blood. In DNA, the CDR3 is TGTGCCAGCAGTCCAAGGACAGGGTACAATGAGCAGTTCTTC. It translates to CASSPRTGYNEQFF.